A single TCR beta chain is shown here with its context. As yet, its antigen is unknown. Profiled with immunoSEQ multiplex PCR; TCRdb holds only in-frame clones, not every one. The sample records tens of thousands of clones, around 87% being singletons. The data were obtained in a study of T cells in narcolepsy. Study summary: Patients with NT1 or NT2 and healthy control donors were enrolled.

Study findings and constraints: HCRT-specific and TRIB2-specific autoreactive clonotypes appeared among same-patient CSF and blood CD4+ clonotypes.

The sample was memory (CD45RA-) CD4+ T cells from blood. This TCR derives from a human donor in good health.

CDR3 nucleotide sequence: TGTGCCAGCAGTGGGGCAGGGGCAAATCAGCCCCAGCATTTT. This encodes CASSGAGANQPQHF. This chain uses TRBV6-1 with TRBJ1-5; possible D gene TRBD1, 6 bases. The V and J ends lost 4 bases and 4 bases respectively, with 11 bases between them. The CDR3 is made up of 14 amino acids. CDR1 and CDR2 (germline): MNHNS, SASEGT.